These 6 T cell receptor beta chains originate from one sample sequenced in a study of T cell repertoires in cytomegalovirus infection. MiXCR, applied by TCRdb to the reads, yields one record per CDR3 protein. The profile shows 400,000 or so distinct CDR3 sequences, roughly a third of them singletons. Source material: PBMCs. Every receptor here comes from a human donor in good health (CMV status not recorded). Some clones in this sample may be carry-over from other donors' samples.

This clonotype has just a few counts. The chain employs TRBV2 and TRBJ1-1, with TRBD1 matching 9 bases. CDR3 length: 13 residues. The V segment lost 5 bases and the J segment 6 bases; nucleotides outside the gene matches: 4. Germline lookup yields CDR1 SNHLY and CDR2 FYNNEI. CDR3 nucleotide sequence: TGTGCCAGCAGTCCCGGGACAGGGCCTGAAGCTTTCTTT. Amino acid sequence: CASSPGTGPEAFF.

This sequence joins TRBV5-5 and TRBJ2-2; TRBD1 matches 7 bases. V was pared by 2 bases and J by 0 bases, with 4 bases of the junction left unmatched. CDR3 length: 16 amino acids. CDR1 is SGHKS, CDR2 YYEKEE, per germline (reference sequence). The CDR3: CASSLGGAPNTGELFF. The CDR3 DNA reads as TGTGCCAGCAGCTTAGGGGGCGCTCCGAACACCGGGGAGCTGTTTTTT.

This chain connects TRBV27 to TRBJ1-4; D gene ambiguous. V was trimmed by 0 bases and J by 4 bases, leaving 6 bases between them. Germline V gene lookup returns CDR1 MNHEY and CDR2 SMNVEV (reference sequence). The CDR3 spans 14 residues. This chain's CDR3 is CASSLSPNNEKLFF. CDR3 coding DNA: TGTGCCAGCAGTTTATCTCCGAATAATGAAAAACTGTTTTTT.

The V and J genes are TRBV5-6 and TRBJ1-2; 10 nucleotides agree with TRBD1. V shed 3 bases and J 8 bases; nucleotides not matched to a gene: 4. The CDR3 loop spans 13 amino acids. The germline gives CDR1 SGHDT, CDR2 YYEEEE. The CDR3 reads CASSWTGGEGYTF. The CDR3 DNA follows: TGTGCCAGCAGCTGGACAGGGGGAGAAGGCTACACCTTC. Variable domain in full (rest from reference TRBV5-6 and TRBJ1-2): DAGVTQSPTHLIKTRGQQVTLRCSPKSGHDTVSWYQQALGQGPQFIFQYYEEEERQRGNFPDRFSGHQFPNYSSELNVNALLLGDSALYLCASSWTGGEGYTFGSGTRLTVV.

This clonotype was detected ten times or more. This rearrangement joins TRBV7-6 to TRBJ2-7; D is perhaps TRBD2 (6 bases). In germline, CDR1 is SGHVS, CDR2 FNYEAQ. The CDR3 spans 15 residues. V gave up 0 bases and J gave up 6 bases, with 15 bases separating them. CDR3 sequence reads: CASSLASGVGSEQYF. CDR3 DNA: TGTGCCAGCAGCTTAGCCTCGGGAGTAGGCTCCGAGCAGTACTTC.

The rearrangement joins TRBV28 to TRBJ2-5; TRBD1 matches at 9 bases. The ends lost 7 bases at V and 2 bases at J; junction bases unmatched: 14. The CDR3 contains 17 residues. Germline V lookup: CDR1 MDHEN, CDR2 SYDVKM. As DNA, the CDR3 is TGTGCCAGCAAAAGGTCGGGGGACAGGGTGGGACAAGAGACCCAGTACTTC. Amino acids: CASKRSGDRVGQETQYF. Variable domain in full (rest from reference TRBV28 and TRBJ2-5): DVKVTQSSRYLVKRTGEKVFLECVQDMDHENMFWYRQDPGLGLRLIYFSYDVKMKEKGDIPEGYSVSREKKERFSLILESASTNQTSMYLCASKRSGDRVGQETQYFGPGTRLLVL.